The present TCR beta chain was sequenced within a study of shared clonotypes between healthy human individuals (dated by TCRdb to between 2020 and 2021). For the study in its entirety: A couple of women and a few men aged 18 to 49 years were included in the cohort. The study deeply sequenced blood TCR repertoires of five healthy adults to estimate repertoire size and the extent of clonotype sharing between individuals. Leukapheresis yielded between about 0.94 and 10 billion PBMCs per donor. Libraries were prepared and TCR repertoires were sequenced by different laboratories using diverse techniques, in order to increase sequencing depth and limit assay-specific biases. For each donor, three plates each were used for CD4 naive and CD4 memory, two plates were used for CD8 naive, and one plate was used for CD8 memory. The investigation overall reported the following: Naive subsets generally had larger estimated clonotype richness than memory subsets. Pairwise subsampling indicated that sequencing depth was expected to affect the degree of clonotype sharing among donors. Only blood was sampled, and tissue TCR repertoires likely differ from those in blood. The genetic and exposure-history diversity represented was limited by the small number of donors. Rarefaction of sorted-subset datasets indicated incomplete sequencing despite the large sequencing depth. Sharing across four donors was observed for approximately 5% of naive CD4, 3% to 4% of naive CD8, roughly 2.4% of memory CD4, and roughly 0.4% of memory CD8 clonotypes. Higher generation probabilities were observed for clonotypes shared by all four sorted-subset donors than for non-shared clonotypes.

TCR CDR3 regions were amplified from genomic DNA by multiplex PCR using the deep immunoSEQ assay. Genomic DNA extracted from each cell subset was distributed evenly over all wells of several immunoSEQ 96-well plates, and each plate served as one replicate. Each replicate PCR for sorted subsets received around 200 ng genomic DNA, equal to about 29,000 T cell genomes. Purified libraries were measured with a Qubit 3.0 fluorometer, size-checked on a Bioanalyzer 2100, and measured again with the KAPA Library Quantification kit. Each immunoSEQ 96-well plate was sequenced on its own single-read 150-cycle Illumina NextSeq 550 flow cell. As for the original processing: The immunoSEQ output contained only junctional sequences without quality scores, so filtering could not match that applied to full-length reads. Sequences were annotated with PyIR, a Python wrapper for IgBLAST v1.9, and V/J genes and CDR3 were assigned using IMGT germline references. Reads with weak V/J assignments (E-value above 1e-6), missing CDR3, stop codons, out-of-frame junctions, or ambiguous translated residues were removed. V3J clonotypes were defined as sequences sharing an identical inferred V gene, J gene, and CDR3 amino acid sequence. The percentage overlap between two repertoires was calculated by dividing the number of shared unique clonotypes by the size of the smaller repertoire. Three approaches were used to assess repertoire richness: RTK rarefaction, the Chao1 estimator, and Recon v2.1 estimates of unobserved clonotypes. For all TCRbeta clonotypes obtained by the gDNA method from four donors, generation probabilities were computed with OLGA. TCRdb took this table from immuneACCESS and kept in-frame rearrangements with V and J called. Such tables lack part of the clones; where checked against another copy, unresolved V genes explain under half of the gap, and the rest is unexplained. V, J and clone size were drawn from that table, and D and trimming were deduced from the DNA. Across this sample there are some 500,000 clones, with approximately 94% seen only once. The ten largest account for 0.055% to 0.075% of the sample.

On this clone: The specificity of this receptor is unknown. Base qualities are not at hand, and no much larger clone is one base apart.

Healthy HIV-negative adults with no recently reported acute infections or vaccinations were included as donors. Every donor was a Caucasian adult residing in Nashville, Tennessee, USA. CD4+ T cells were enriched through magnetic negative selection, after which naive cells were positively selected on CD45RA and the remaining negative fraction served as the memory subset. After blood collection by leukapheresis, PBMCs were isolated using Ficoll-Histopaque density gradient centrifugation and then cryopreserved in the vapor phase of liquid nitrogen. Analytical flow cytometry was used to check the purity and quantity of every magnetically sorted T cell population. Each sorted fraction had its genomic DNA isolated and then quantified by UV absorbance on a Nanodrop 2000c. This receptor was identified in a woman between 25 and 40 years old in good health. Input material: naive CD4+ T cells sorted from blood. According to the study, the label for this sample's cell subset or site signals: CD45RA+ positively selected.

The DNA sequence is TGCGCCAGCAGCCAAGAAGGGGGGCGCGTTAATCAGCCCCAGCATTTT. This yields the protein CASSQEGGRVNQPQHF. The chain links TRBV4-1 with TRBJ1-5; perhaps TRBD1 is the D gene, with 6 bases matching. As encoded in the germline V gene, CDR1 is MGHRA while CDR2 is YSYEKL. There are 16 amino acids in the CDR3, from cysteine to phenylalanine inclusive. Here the CDR3 DNA is all that survives: 48 bases in frame from base 1. V is clipped by 0 bases and J by 4 bases, and the sequence between their germline boundaries is 13 bases long.